The 15 T cell receptor beta chains below come from one sample, sequenced in a study of blood T cell repertoires in COVID-19. TCRdb's copy holds only in-frame clones and misses some; the assay was immunoSEQ multiplex PCR. The sample lists roughly 670,000 clones, 85% to 90% occurring once. Input material: peripheral blood. The receptors come from a woman younger than 30 with acute or convalescent COVID-19.

The CDR3 coding sequence is TGTGCCAGCAGCTCAAACAGGGGTATTGATGAAAAACTGTTTTTT. Encoded protein: CASSSNRGIDEKLFF. V is TRBV7-9 and J is TRBJ1-4; TRBD1 agrees at 7 bases. Germline CDR1 reads SEHNR; CDR2 reads FQNEAQ (reference sequence). The CDR3 is 15 residues long. V was pared by 4 bases and J by 6 bases, with 8 bases of the junction left unmatched.

V gene TRBV6-5 combines with J gene TRBJ1-1; no definite D call. This CDR3 is built from 13 residues. V lost 8 bases and J lost 1, with 11 bases in between. Germline V gives CDR1 MNHEY, CDR2 SVGAGI. DNA for the CDR3: TGTGCCAGCGCTAATACGGGGAACACTGAAGCTTTCTTT. Protein: CASANTGNTEAFF.

This chain links TRBV5-6 with TRBJ2-7; 7 bases match TRBD1. This CDR3 is 14 amino acids long. Germline loops: CDR1 SGHDT, CDR2 YYEEEE. The V gene end was trimmed by 4 bases and the J gene end by 2 bases; junction bases not matched to a gene: 6. The CDR3 sequence: CASSLGQPTYEQYF. Written as DNA, the CDR3 is TGTGCCAGCAGCCTGGGACAGCCAACCTACGAGCAGTACTTC.

The table lists this clone with a few counts. The V gene is TRBV7-2, the J gene TRBJ1-2; 8 bases match TRBD1. The V and J ends lost 3 bases and 3 bases, in that order; junction bases with no gene match: 0. There are 13 residues in the CDR3. From germline, CDR1 is SGHTA and CDR2 FQGNSA. This CDR3 is CASSLTGDYGYTF. The CDR3 DNA sequence: TGTGCCAGCAGCTTGACAGGGGACTATGGCTACACCTTC.

J is TRBJ1-1 and V is TRBV6-6; D remains ambiguous. Deletions cut 5 bases from V and 6 bases from J, with 10 bases between. The CDR3 loop spans 12 amino acids. Looked up from germline, CDR1 is MNHNY and CDR2 is SVGAGI (reference sequence). The CDR3 coding sequence is TGTGCCAGCAGTAATCGGGTTGCTGAAGCTTTCTTT. Protein: CASSNRVAEAFF.

The genes are TRBV29-1 and TRBJ1-4; 11 nucleotides align to TRBD1. The CDR3 loop spans 14 amino acids. Germline V CDR1 and CDR2: SQVTM, ANQGSEA. Trimming removed 6 bases from V and 4 bases from J; junction bases left unmatched: 4. CDR3 region: CSVPGQGVNEKLFF. In DNA, the CDR3 is TGCAGCGTCCCGGGACAGGGGGTTAATGAAAAACTGTTTTTT.

The chain is built from TRBV3-1 (or the pseudogene TRBV3-2) and TRBJ1-3; D may be TRBD1 (5 bases). The CDR3 is made up of 20 amino acids. Trimming removed 0 bases from V and 4 bases from J, with 25 bases in between. Germline assignment: CDR1 LGHDT and CDR2 YNNKEL (reference sequence). The CDR3 DNA is TGTGCCAGCAGCCAAGATACGGAGTTCAGGGTTGGAGTAGGAGGAAACACCATATATTTT. Residues: CASSQDTEFRVGVGGNTIYF.

The chain has TRBV6-2 or TRBV6-3 and TRBJ1-2; perhaps TRBD1 as D (5 bases). The CDR3 is made up of 14 amino acids. Trimming cost V 5 bases and J 4 bases, with 14 bases left between them. Germline V CDR1 and CDR2: MNHEY, SVGEGT. The CDR3 DNA sequence: TGTGCCAGCAGTCGCGGCGGGGCCAGCTATGGCTACACCTTC. This translates into CASSRGGASYGYTF.

The rearrangement links TRBV30 to TRBJ1-1; no reliable D call. CDR3 length: 13 amino acids. The germline V gene has CDR1 GTSNPN and CDR2 SVGIG (reference sequence). Trimming removed 0 bases at V and 7 bases at J, with 12 bases between. CDR3 nucleotides: TGTGCCTGGAGTGTAATAACGGGAGATGAAGCTTTCTTT. Amino acid sequence: CAWSVITGDEAFF.

The J gene is TRBJ2-7, the V gene TRBV28, with 7 bases lining up with TRBD1. There are 15 residues in the CDR3. Germline V gene lookup returns CDR1 MDHEN and CDR2 SYDVKM. V gave up 2 bases and J gave up 3 bases; unmatched junction bases: 7. CDR3 sequence: CASSLSVRGIYEQYF. CDR3 DNA sequence: TGTGCCAGCAGTTTAAGCGTCAGGGGGATCTACGAGCAGTACTTC.

Turning to this clone: This sample includes further DNA sequences coding for the same CDR3. The V and J genes are TRBV4-3 and TRBJ1-2, with unresolved D. CDR1 is LGHNA and CDR2 is YSLEER in the germline V gene. Trimming removed 0 bases at V and 4 bases at J, with 6 bases between. The CDR3 is 13 amino acids. CDR3 region: CASSQDPFYGYTF. CDR3 nucleotide sequence: TGCGCCAGCAGCCAAGATCCTTTCTATGGCTACACCTTC.

This sequence joins TRBV7-9 and TRBJ2-5, with D perhaps matching TRBD2 (6 bases). This CDR3 region has 16 residues. The germline V gene encodes CDR1 SEHNR and CDR2 FQNEAQ (reference sequence). The ends were cut back, 1 base at V and 1 base at J, with 13 bases in the middle. The CDR3 nucleotides read TGTGCCAGCAGCTTAGAACTCTTCGGGAGCCAAGAGACCCAGTACTTC. Amino acids: CASSLELFGSQETQYF.

A remark on this clone: Other DNA sequences within the sample encode an identical CDR3. This chain uses TRBV12-3 or TRBV12-4 with TRBJ2-5; D gene ambiguous. The CDR3 spans 11 residues. V lost 5 bases to trimming and J lost 2 bases, with 3 bases between them. The CDR3: CASSLQETQYF. As DNA, the CDR3 is TGTGCCAGCAGTCTTCAAGAGACCCAGTACTTC.

The V call is TRBV12-3 or TRBV12-4, the J call TRBJ2-7; D is unresolved. The length of the CDR3 is 13 residues. Trimming left V 3 bases short and J 0 bases short, with 6 bases between. The CDR3 region is CASSFSRSYEQYF. Written as DNA, the CDR3 is TGTGCCAGCAGTTTTAGCCGCTCCTACGAGCAGTACTTC.

The rearrangement links TRBV30 to TRBJ2-7; 16 bases fit TRBD2. The CDR3 totals 17 residues. Germline assignment: CDR1 GTSNPN and CDR2 SVGIG (reference sequence). J gave up 3 bases and V 4 bases, and 9 bases lay outside the gene matches. The CDR3 protein is CAWTEGTSGGVGYEQYF. CDR3 sequence (DNA): TGTGCCTGGACCGAAGGGACTAGCGGGGGGGTAGGCTACGAGCAGTACTTC.